Listed below are T cell receptor beta chains from one sample, sequenced in a study of metastatic and nonmetastatic thyroid tumors. TCRdb re-called the PCR reads with MiXCR. The repertoire has some 37,000 clones, less than 25% of them found once; the top ten carry 15% to 18%. Input material: blood. Source of these receptors: a female donor with papillary thyroid cancer or a benign thyroid nodule (not recorded which). Some clones in this sample may be carry-over from other donors' samples. Both conserved end residues are part of each CDR3. The order of the fields is J gene, V gene, D gene, clone size, CDR3 DNA, CDR3 protein. A D gene is named only where the DNA matches it firmly. Where a row states a size, it is once, few, many or the class of an expanded clone; other rows omit it.

TRBJ2-5,TRBV6-1,NA,many,TGTGCCAGCAGGGAGAGGGACGTCCAAGAGACCCAGTACTTC,CASRERDVQETQYF
TRBJ1-5,TRBV19,NA,NA,TGTGCCAGTAGTGGCAGAGGGTTGGAAAGCAATCAGCCCCAGCATTTT,CASSGRGLESNQPQHF
TRBJ2-1,TRBV6-8,TRBD2,few,TGCGCCAGCAGCGATCAACAGGGACTAGTATACAATGAGCAGTTCTTC,CASSDQQGLVYNEQFF
TRBJ1-1,TRBV5-1,NA,NA,TGCGCCAGCAGCTACCTGGACGGGAACACTGAAGCTTTCTTT,CASSYLDGNTEAFF
TRBJ2-2,TRBV12-3/TRBV12-4,NA,many,TGTGCCAGCCAAGTTATGTTCGGGTTGACCGGGGAGCTGTTTTTT,CASQVMFGLTGELFF
TRBJ2-1,TRBV20-1,TRBD2,many,TGCAGTGTCCAACCCCTATCTAGCGGAGATACGTATGAGCAGTTCTTC,CSVQPLSSGDTYEQFF
TRBJ2-3,TRBV7-3,NA,NA,TGTGCCAGCAGCCCAATCAGGGACCCATCGACAGATACGCAGTATTTT,CASSPIRDPSTDTQYF
TRBJ1-1,TRBV30,TRBD1,many,TGTGCCTGGAGTGGGGCAGGGGGGACTTTCTTT,CAWSGAGGTFF
TRBJ2-7,TRBV11-2,NA,NA,TGTGCCAGCAGCTTATTTCAGTCGAGAATTATCTCCTACGAGCAGTACTTC,CASSLFQSRIISYEQYF
TRBJ2-1,TRBV27,NA,medium-sized,TGTGCCAGCAGTTTGGGTGGCGCCCTAAGTGAGCAGTTCTTC,CASSLGGALSEQFF
TRBJ2-7,TRBV5-1,TRBD2,many,TGCGCCAGCAGCGTTAGCGGGAAGTCCTACGAGCAGTACTTC,CASSVSGKSYEQYF
TRBJ2-7,TRBV28,NA,few,TGTGCCAGCAGCCCTTGGGGGGCAGGGTCGCGAGAGCAGTACTTC,CASSPWGAGSREQYF
TRBJ1-3,TRBV28,TRBD1,medium-sized,TGTGCCAGCAGCATGGGACAGGGAGGTGGAAACACCATATATTTT,CASSMGQGGGNTIYF
TRBJ1-3,TRBV5-1,NA,NA,TGCGCCAGCAGCTTGGACAGGGCTAGCTCTGGAAACACCATATATTTT,CASSLDRASSGNTIYF
TRBJ2-5,TRBV5-4,NA,once,TGTGCCAGCAGCTTGGGAGGTGGTTTGGGGGGGACCCAGTACTTC,CASSLGGGLGGTQYF
TRBJ2-1,TRBV5-1,TRBD2,many,TGCGCCAGCAGCTTGCCCACTAGCGGGAGGGCCCACAATGAGCAGTTCTTC,CASSLPTSGRAHNEQFF
TRBJ2-5,TRBV2,NA,many,TGTGCCAGCAGGTCCAGGGCAGGGGGGGAGGAGACCCAGTACTTC,CASRSRAGGEETQYF
TRBJ2-4,TRBV20-1,NA,many,TGCAGTGCCCCCGGGAGAGCCAAAAACATTCAGTACTTC,CSAPGRAKNIQYF
TRBJ2-7,TRBV11-2,NA,once,TGTGCCAGCAGATTCGGGACCAAAGGGCCCTACGAGCAGTACTTC,CASRFGTKGPYEQYF
TRBJ1-5,TRBV6-1,NA,many,TGTGCCAGCACCTCTTCCCGGGATACCGATAGCAATCAGCCCCAGCATTTT,CASTSSRDTDSNQPQHF